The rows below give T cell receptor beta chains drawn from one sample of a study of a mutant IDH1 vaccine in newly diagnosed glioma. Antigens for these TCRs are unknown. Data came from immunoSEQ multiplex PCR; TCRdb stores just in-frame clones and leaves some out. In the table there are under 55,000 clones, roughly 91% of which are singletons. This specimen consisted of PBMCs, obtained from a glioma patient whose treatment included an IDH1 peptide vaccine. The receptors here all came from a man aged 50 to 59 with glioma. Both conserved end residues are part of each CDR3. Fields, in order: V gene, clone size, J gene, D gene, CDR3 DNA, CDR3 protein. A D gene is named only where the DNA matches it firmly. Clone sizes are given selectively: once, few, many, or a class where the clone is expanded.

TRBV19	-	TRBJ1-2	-	TGTGCCAGTAGCGCAGTCCTCTATGGCTACACCTTC	CASSAVLYGYTF
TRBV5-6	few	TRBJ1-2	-	TGTGCCAGCAGCGATACATCGGGTCCCTATGGCTACACCTTC	CASSDTSGPYGYTF
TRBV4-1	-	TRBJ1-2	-	TGCGCCAGCAGCCAAGATCAGGCGGGGGCTGGCTACACCTTC	CASSQDQAGAGYTF
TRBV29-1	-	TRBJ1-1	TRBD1	TGCAGCGTTGAAAGGGACAGGGCCTCTGAAGCTTTCTTT	CSVERDRASEAFF
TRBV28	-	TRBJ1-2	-	TGTGCCACGAGTTGGGCTGTCTATGGCTACACCTTC	CATSWAVYGYTF
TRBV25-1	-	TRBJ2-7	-	TGTGCCAGCAGTGGTACTCGGGAGCAGTACTTC	CASSGTREQYF
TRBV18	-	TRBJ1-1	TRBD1	TGTGCCAGCTCACCGGACAGGATGAACACTGAAGCTTTCTTT	CASSPDRMNTEAFF
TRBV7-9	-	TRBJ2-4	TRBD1	TGTGCCAGCAGCTTGACAGGGGTTTGGAACATTCAGTACTTC	CASSLTGVWNIQYF
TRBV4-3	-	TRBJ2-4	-	TGCGCCAGCAGCCAAAGGTCGGGAGATAACATTCAGTACTTC	CASSQRSGDNIQYF
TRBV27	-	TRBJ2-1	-	TGTGCCAGCAACCCGGCCGCCGGTGGCGGGCTGGATGAGCAGTTCTTC	CASNPAAGGGLDEQFF
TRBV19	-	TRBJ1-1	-	TGTGCCAGTAGTATAGGAGGAGGTAACACTGAAGCTTTCTTT	CASSIGGGNTEAFF
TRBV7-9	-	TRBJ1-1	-	TGTGCCAGCAGCTTTATGGCGAACACTGAAGCTTTCTTT	CASSFMANTEAFF
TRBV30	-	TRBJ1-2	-	TGTGCCCGGAGTAAAAGGGCTGGCTATGGCTACACCTTC	CARSKRAGYGYTF
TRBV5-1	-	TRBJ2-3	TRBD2	TGCGCCAGCAGCTTGACAAGCGGGGTCCTCACAGATACGCAGTATTTT	CASSLTSGVLTDTQYF
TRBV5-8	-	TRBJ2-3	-	TGTGCCAGCAGCTCTGGGAGGGGGATGAGGGCAGATACGCAGTATTTT	CASSSGRGMRADTQYF
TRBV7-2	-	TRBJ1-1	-	TGTGCCAGCAGCTTAGTTCAGGTGAACACTGAAGCTTTCTTT	CASSLVQVNTEAFF
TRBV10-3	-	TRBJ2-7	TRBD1	TGTGCCATCGGGGGACAGGGGGTCTACGAGCAGTACTTC	CAIGGQGVYEQYF
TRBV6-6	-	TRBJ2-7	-	TGTGCCAGCAGAGAAAACAGGGTTCCCTCCTACGAGCAGTACTTC	CASRENRVPSYEQYF
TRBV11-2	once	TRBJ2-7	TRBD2	TGTGCCAGCAGCGCCAGCGGGAGTTACGAGCAGTACTTC	CASSASGSYEQYF
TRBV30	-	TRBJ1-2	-	TGTGCCTGGAGTGTATGGCGTTATGGCTACACCTTC	CAWSVWRYGYTF
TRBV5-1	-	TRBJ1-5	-	TGCGCCAGCAGCTTGACAGGCGACAATCAGCCCCAGCATTTT	CASSLTGDNQPQHF
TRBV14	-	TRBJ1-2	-	TGTGCCAGCAGCAAGATGAGGGGATTCGAGGGCTATGGCTACACCTTC	CASSKMRGFEGYGYTF
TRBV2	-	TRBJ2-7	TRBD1	TGTGCCGGCGACACAGGGGACGACGAGCAGTACTTC	CAGDTGDDEQYF
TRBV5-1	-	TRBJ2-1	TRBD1	TGCGCCAGCAGCTCCAGGGGGAATGAGCAGTTCTTC	CASSSRGNEQFF
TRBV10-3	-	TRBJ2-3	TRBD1	TGTGCCATCAGTGCCGGACAGGGGACCACAGATACGCAGTATTTT	CAISAGQGTTDTQYF